This T cell receptor beta chain was sequenced during a study of T cell clonality in common variable immunodeficiency. Study-wide findings and caveats: The cause of increased CVID clonality remains unclear without subpopulation sequencing. TCRbeta clonality was increased in CVID versus healthy controls. Fewer deletions and N-nucleotide insertions were reportedly seen in common variable immunodeficiency TCR beta sequences.

V lost 0 bases to trimming and J lost 3 bases, with 13 bases between them. Germline V lookup: CDR1 SGHRS, CDR2 YFSETQ. This CDR3 is built from 15 residues. This clone appeared many times. The target antigen is unknown. The sequence runs out 3 residues before the end of the CDR3; the remainder is reconstructed from the germline J gene. Blood samples were heparinized, about 4.5 to 9 ml per donor. Clones were read by immunoSEQ multiplex PCR, and TCRdb kept only the in-frame ones, dropping some. This sample carries roughly 34,000 clones, none of them present only once. The clonotype comes from a person between 18 and 75 years old in good health. Source material: peripheral blood mononuclear cells. This rearrangement joins TRBV5-1 to TRBJ2-7; D may be TRBD2 (6 bases). The DNA read from the CDR3 is TGCGCCAGCAGCTTGGACGGTAACGGGGGCTACGAG. It yields the protein CASSLDGNGGYE. The entire CDR3 protein reads CASSLDGNGGYEQYF. Variable domain in full (rest from reference TRBV5-1 and TRBJ2-7): KAGVTQTPRYLIKTRGQQVTLSCSPISGHRSVSWYQQTPGQGLQFLFEYFSETQRNKGNFPGRFSGRQFSNSRSEMNVSTLELGDSALYLCASSLDGNGGYEQYFGPGTRLTVT.